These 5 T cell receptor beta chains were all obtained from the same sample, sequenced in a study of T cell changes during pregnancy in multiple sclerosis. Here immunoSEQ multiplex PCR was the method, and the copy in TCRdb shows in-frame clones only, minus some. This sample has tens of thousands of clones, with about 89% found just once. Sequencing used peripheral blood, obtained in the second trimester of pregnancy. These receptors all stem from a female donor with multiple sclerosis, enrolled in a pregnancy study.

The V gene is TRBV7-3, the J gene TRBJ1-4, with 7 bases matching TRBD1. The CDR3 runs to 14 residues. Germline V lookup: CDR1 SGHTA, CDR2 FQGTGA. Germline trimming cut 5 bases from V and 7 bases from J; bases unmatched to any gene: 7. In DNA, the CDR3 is TGTGCCAGCAGCCCGGGACCAGGGGGTGAAAAACTGTTTTTT. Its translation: CASSPGPGGEKLFF.

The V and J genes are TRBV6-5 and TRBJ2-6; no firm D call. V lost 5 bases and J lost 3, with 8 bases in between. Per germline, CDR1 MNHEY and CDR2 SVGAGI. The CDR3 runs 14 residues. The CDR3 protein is CASSPSYGANVLTF. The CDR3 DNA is TGTGCCAGCAGTCCCTCTTATGGGGCCAACGTCCTGACTTTC.

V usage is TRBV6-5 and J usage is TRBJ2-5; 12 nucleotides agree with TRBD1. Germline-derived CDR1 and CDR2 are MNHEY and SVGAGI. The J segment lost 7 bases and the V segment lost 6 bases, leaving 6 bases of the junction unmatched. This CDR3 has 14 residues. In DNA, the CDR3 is TGTGCCAGCAGCCGGGACAGGGGGCTAGGGACCCAGTACTTC. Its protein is CASSRDRGLGTQYF.

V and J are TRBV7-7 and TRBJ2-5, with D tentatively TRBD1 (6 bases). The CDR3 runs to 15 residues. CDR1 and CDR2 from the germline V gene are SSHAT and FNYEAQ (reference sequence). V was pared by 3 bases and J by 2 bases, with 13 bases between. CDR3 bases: TGTGCCAGCAGCTTTTCGACAGGAGTTCAAGAGACCCAGTACTTC. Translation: CASSFSTGVQETQYF.

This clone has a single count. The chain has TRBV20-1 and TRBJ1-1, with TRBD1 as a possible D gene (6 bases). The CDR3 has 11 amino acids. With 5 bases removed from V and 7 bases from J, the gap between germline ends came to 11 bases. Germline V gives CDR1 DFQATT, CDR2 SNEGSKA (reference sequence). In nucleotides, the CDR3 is TGCAGTGCTCCCGACAGGCTTGAAGCTTTCTTT. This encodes CSAPDRLEAFF.